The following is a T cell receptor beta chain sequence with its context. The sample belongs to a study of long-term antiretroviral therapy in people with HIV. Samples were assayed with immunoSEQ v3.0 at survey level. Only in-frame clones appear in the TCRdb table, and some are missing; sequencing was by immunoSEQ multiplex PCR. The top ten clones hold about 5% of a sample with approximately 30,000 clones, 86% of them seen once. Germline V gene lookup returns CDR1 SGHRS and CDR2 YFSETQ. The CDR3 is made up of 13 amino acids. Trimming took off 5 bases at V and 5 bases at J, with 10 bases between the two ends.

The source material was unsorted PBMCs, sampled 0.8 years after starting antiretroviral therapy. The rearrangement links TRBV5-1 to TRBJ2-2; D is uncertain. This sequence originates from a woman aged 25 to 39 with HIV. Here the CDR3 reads CASRAATTGELFF. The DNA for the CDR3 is TGCGCCAGCAGGGCGGCCACGACCGGGGAGCTGTTTTTT.